What follows is one TCR beta chain and its context. The trim removed 3 bases at V and 3 bases at J, leaving 8 bases unmatched. There are 16 residues in the CDR3. Germline CDR1 and CDR2: SGHNT and YYREEE (reference sequence). Produced via immunoSEQ multiplex PCR; TCRdb's table is partial and in-frame only. Here the sample spans around 190,000 clones, 86% being singletons. Living in about 25 US areas, the participants were between 18 and 89 years of age. This sample is drawn from a study of blood T cell repertoires in COVID-19. This TCR derives from a man aged 35-49 years with acute COVID-19. V gene TRBV5-4 combines with J gene TRBJ2-2, with 7 positions matching TRBD2. What was sequenced was PBMCs or T cells enriched from blood (not recorded which). The CDR3 is CASSYPGGRDTGELFF. For the CDR3, the DNA is TGTGCCAGCAGCTACCCCGGAGGGAGGGACACCGGGGAGCTGTTTTTT.